The present T cell receptor (beta chain) was sequenced within a study of T cells after yellow fever vaccination (dated by TCRdb to between 2018 and 2021). With regard to the full study: The SMART-Seq v4 Ultra Low Input RNA kit was used to prepare libraries from fractions with low cell numbers. Two healthy male donors, one aged 18 to 30 and one aged 30 to 40 years, made up the cohort. To follow T-cell clones before and after primary and booster YFV17D yellow fever vaccination, bulk TCR alpha and beta repertoires were sequenced over time. Blood samples were taken at several timepoints before and after primary and secondary immunization, and bulk PBMC replicates and cell subsets were isolated.

The sample's treatment or condition label, in plain terms: live attenuated yellow fever vaccine strain. PBMCs were isolated from peripheral blood using a standard Ficoll-Paque protocol. Dynabeads CD4 and CD8 positive selection kits were used to isolate CD4 and CD8 T-cell fractions. TriZol was used to extract RNA from bulk PBMCs, CD4 and CD8 fractions, and dextramer-positive and dextramer-negative fractions. This clonotype turned up a few times. This clone's antigen is unknown. It has no much larger one-base neighbor in the sample; base qualities were not kept. The paper as a whole reports these results and caveats: A small share of clonotypes occurred in both CD4 and CD8 compartments, likely arising from convergent recombination. After the booster, most clones that had expanded after primary vaccination were detected again (approximately 97% of CD4 and 70% to 90% of CD8), suggesting broad maintenance of memory. Because only two donors were included in the study, the extent to which the findings can be generalized is limited. FACS-sorted repertoires could contain abundant contaminating clonotypes from the bulk population, so computational filtering was required. The secondary T-cell response was weaker than the primary response but faster, peaking on day 5 instead of day 15.

TCR cDNA was synthesized by 5'RACE template switching, which introduced a universal primer site and unique molecular identifiers. Priming of cDNA synthesis was performed from both the TCR alpha and TCR beta constant segments. Library amplification used two PCR steps, and the second PCR step added sample barcodes and sequencing adapters. Sequencing of the libraries was done on either Illumina HiSeq 2500 (2x100 bp) or NovaSeq (2x150 bp). The authors' analysis ran thus. Reads were demultiplexed and collapsed into UMI consensus sequences with MIGEC, and V(D)J alignment was performed with MiXCR. Using edgeR on replicate PBMC samples, clonotypes were called vaccine-responding if FDR was below 0.01 and the log2 fold change was above 5 up to day 15. Bulk clonotypes were assigned CD4 or CD8 identity according to which sequenced CD4 or CD8 repertoire held them at higher abundance. The public reads were reprocessed in TCRdb via fastp at Q25 and MiXCR, keeping in-frame beta chains. Rows with a matching CDR3 protein are joined into one entry that keeps the most common DNA and genes. These V and J calls are TCRdb output, not the study's own analysis. This sample holds over 200,000 distinct CDR3 sequences; roughly 6.2% were observed only once. Approximately 1% of the sample rests with the top ten.

The CDR3 holds 15 amino acids from the cysteine to the phenylalanine. The kept DNA is CDR3 alone, 45 bases in frame from the first base. From the germline V gene, CDR1 is MNHEY and CDR2 is SVGEGT. Cut back by 3 bases and 2 bases, the V and J ends lie 14 bases apart. The V gene is TRBV6-2 or TRBV6-3 and the J gene is TRBJ2-7; possibly the D gene is TRBD1, per 5 matching bases. The source is a man aged 25 to 40 who received the YFV17D yellow fever vaccine. Sequenced material: CD4+ T cells sorted from PBMCs, taken on the day of the yellow fever booster vaccination. In nucleotides, the sequence is TGTGCCAGCAGTTATGGGGCAGCGAGTACCTACGAGCAGTACTTC. It codes for CASSYGAASTYEQYF.